The 30 T cell receptor beta chains below come from one sample, sequenced in a study of blood T cells in healthy people across ages. Alongside a J-beta primer mix, a sample-barcoded 5' primer served in a second PCR lasting roughly 7 to 11 cycles. TCRdb independently ran MiXCR on the 5' RACE reads; one entry per CDR3 protein. The data hold 1.4 million to 1.5 million distinct CDR3 sequences, with roughly 40% observed a single time. The specimen was blood. These receptor sequences come from a woman in her late teens or twenties in good health.

This clonotype has a handful of counts. The V gene is TRBV24-1, the J gene TRBJ1-2; 7 bases map to TRBD1. CDR3 length: 15 residues. Trimming took 3 bases from V and 5 from J; bases not matched to a gene: 8. Germline CDR1 KGHDR, CDR2 SFDVKD. The CDR3 DNA sequence: TGTGCCACCAGTGATGGCGGGACAGCCACATATGGCTACACCTTC. This sequence encodes CATSDGGTATYGYTF.

There are a few counts of this clonotype. The chain couples TRBV3-1 to TRBJ1-1; D is uncertain. The CDR3 contains 15 residues. Deletions cut 5 bases from V and 6 bases from J, with 19 bases between. Germline CDR1 is LGHDT and CDR2 is YNNKEL (reference sequence). DNA of the CDR3: TGTGCCAGCAGCAATCTACAGATGGGAAATGCTGAAGCTTTCTTT. Amino acid sequence: CASSNLQMGNAEAFF.

This clonotype was counted a single time. The V call is TRBV7-9, the J call TRBJ1-1; the D gene is possibly TRBD1 (5 bases). Germline V gene sequence: CDR1 SEHNR, CDR2 FQNEAQ (reference sequence). The CDR3 covers 10 residues. Trimming took off 5 bases at V and 7 bases at J, with 5 bases between the two ends. The CDR3 is CASSTGEAFF. In DNA, the CDR3 is TGTGCCAGCAGCACAGGTGAAGCTTTCTTT.

Details on this clonotype: It may be a read error: a sequence one base away is much more abundant. The V call is TRBV5-1, the J call TRBJ2-1; D tentatively fits TRBD1 or TRBD2 (6 bases each). The V gene lost 4 bases and the J gene lost 4 bases, with 12 bases spanning the gap. Germline V gene data show CDR1 as SGHRS and CDR2 as YFSETQ. The CDR3 extends over 14 amino acids. The CDR3 bases are TGCGCCAGCAGCATGGGGGGCCAATACAATGAGCAGTTCTTC. Encoded protein: CASSMGGQYNEQFF.

The rearrangement links TRBV10-3 to TRBJ2-1; D remains unclear. The CDR3 spans 16 residues. Trimming cost V 7 bases and J 5 bases, with 21 bases left between them. Germline lookup yields CDR1 ENHRY and CDR2 SYGVKD. In DNA form, the CDR3 reads TGTGCCATCACGTCCGACGTCCTACTTCCCCACAATGAGCAGTTCTTC. This codes for CAITSDVLLPHNEQFF.

The rearrangement uses TRBV7-8 and TRBJ2-7, with D perhaps TRBD1 or TRBD2 (5 bases each). V was pared by 4 bases and J by 1 base, with 17 bases between. There are 16 residues in the CDR3. Germline CDR1 and CDR2: SGHVS and FQNEAQ. The CDR3 DNA reads as TGTGCCAGCAGCTCCACCGGGACCCCAATTTCCTACGAGCAGTACTTC. It is translated as CASSSTGTPISYEQYF.

This rearrangement joins TRBV20-1 to TRBJ2-3; 7 bases are a match to TRBD2. The CDR3 spans 13 residues. The germline V gene has CDR1 DFQATT and CDR2 SNEGSKA (reference sequence). The CDR3 here is CSILAEGRNTQYF. The CDR3 region has the DNA TGCAGCATCCTAGCGGAGGGTCGGAATACGCAGTATTTT.

The chain carries TRBV10-3 and TRBJ1-5, with D hard to call. The V gene lost 1 base and the J gene lost 0 bases, with 7 bases spanning the gap. The CDR3 is 15 amino acids. Germline CDR1 ENHRY, CDR2 SYGVKD. The CDR3 region is CAISEYGYSNQPQHF. As DNA, the CDR3 is TGTGCCATCAGTGAGTACGGGTATAGCAATCAGCCCCAGCATTTT.

V is TRBV12-3 or TRBV12-4 and J is TRBJ2-1, with 7 bases identical to TRBD2. The CDR3 is 14 amino acids. Trimming took 6 bases from V and 8 from J; bases not matched to a gene: 10. In DNA, the CDR3 is TGTGCCAGCAGCACCAGCCGCGGGGGAGATGAGCAGTTCTTC. Protein product: CASSTSRGGDEQFF.

This rearrangement joins TRBV28 to TRBJ1-1; D not resolved. The CDR3 has 14 amino acids. V shed 6 bases and J shed 4 bases, with 15 bases lying between them. Germline CDR1 MDHEN, CDR2 SYDVKM. CDR3 amino acids: CASRPTLDGTEAFF. The DNA for the CDR3 is TGTGCCAGCAGGCCCACGCTGGACGGCACTGAAGCTTTCTTT.

The V call is TRBV7-2, the J call TRBJ2-1; D is unclear. The ends were cut back, 3 bases at V and 8 bases at J, with 17 bases in the middle. The germline gives CDR1 SGHTA, CDR2 FQGNSA. The CDR3 is 15 residues long. In nucleotides, the CDR3 is TGTGCCAGCAGCTTTTACCAGCTGGCGCTCCATGAGCAGTTCTTC. It codes for CASSFYQLALHEQFF.

This sequence joins TRBV15 and TRBJ1-1, with D tentatively TRBD1 (6 bases). The V end was cut by 8 bases, the J end by 1 base, with 11 bases between. CDR1 and CDR2 (germline): LNHNV, YYDKDF (reference sequence). The CDR3 runs 13 residues. The CDR3 sequence is CATGGQSNTEAFF. The CDR3 nucleotides are TGTGCCACCGGAGGACAGTCGAACACTGAAGCTTTCTTT.

The sample holds a few counts of this clonotype. The genes are TRBV20-1 and TRBJ2-7, with 10 positions matching TRBD2. The germline V gene has CDR1 DFQATT and CDR2 SNEGSKA (reference sequence). This CDR3 is 13 amino acids long. The V and J ends lost 6 bases and 2 bases, in that order; junction bases with no gene match: 4. The CDR3 sequence: CSAFLAGAYEQYF. CDR3 DNA: TGCAGTGCGTTCCTAGCGGGAGCCTACGAGCAGTACTTC.

J is TRBJ2-1 and V is TRBV20-1, with 7 bases that match TRBD2. CDR3 length equals 13 residues. Germline V lookup: CDR1 DFQATT, CDR2 SNEGSKA (reference sequence). The V gene end was trimmed by 1 base and the J gene end by 15 bases; junction bases not matched to a gene: 12. CDR3 residues: CSARVEGGIAGFF. The CDR3 DNA reads as TGCAGTGCTAGAGTCGAGGGTGGAATAGCGGGGTTCTTC.

The chain employs TRBV7-9 and TRBJ2-7, with TRBD2 identical over 8 bases. From germline, CDR1 is SEHNR and CDR2 FQNEAQ (reference sequence). CDR3 length equals 15 residues. The junction had 10 bases not matched to a gene; V was cut back by 5 bases and J by 4 bases. Here the CDR3 reads CASSVKTSAEYEQYF. In DNA form, the CDR3 reads TGTGCCAGCAGCGTTAAGACTAGCGCGGAATACGAGCAGTACTTC.

This clonotype showed up just a few times. The chain combines TRBV27 with TRBJ2-7, with 8 bases aligning to TRBD1. The CDR3 contains 14 residues. The J segment lost 3 bases and the V segment lost 5 bases, leaving 6 bases of the junction unmatched. Germline V gene sequence: CDR1 MNHEY, CDR2 SMNVEV (reference sequence). The CDR3 nucleotides are TGTGCCAGCAGTACTCGGACAGGGAACTACGAGCAGTACTTC. As protein: CASSTRTGNYEQYF.

This clonotype turned up a few times. The V and J genes are TRBV3-1 and TRBJ1-5, with unresolved D. CDR3 length: 14 amino acids. Trimming shortened V by 0 bases and J by 7 bases, and 10 bases separated the two germline ends. The V gene's germline CDR1 is LGHDT and CDR2 YNNKEL (reference sequence). The CDR3 bases are TGTGCCAGCAGCCAAGATAGCGTCGGGCAGCCCCAGCATTTT. It encodes CASSQDSVGQPQHF.

V gene TRBV7-8 combines with J gene TRBJ1-6, with D unresolved. Per germline, CDR1 SGHVS and CDR2 FQNEAQ. The CDR3 runs to 17 residues. The germline V and J ends were trimmed by 1 base and 7 bases, with 17 bases remaining between them. The CDR3 reads CASSLGTSGLVNSPLHF. Here the CDR3 DNA reads TGTGCCAGCAGCTTAGGTACATCAGGATTGGTGAATTCACCCCTCCACTTT.

The chain uses TRBV5-6 and TRBJ2-1; 7 nucleotides agree with TRBD2. The germline V gene has CDR1 SGHDT and CDR2 YYEEEE. This CDR3 has 18 residues. The J segment lost 8 bases and the V segment lost 4 bases, leaving 21 bases of the junction unmatched. CDR3 coding DNA: TGTGCCAGCAGCGCCACATGGGGGGGGGACCTCGACGTCCATGAGCAGTTCTTC. It is translated as CASSATWGGDLDVHEQFF.

The chain joins TRBV29-1 to TRBJ2-7; a weak D match, TRBD2 (7 bases). V lost 2 bases, J lost 6 bases, and 20 bases lay in between. The CDR3 spans 15 residues. The germline CDR1 and CDR2 sequences are SQVTM and ANQGSEA. CDR3 bases: TGCAGCGTTGAAACTAGAGGGGGGGCGGTTATCGAGCAGTACTTC. It translates to CSVETRGGAVIEQYF.

This clonotype was seen just once. The chain links TRBV20-1 to TRBJ2-5; 10 bases align to TRBD1. Gene TRBJ2-1 matches the end of the DNA better, so the J call may be wrong. Per germline, CDR1 DFQATT and CDR2 SNEGSKA (reference sequence). The CDR3 sequence is 19 residues long. The CDR3 sequence: CSARGERDRGLGPQETQFF. DNA of the CDR3: TGCAGTGCTAGAGGGGAGAGGGACAGGGGATTGGGGCCCCAAGAGACCCAGTTCTTC.

This clonotype was recorded a few times. The J gene is TRBJ1-1, the V gene TRBV7-9; D not resolved. The CDR3 runs to 13 residues. Germline lookup yields CDR1 SEHNR and CDR2 FQNEAQ (reference sequence). V was cut by 5 bases and J by 6 bases, with 13 bases left in between. CDR3 nucleotide sequence: TGTGCCAGCAGCCCCTACGGGGAGTCTGAAGCTTTCTTT. As protein: CASSPYGESEAFF. Drawing the rest from reference TRBV7-9 and TRBJ1-1, the complete variable domain is DTGVSQNPRHKITKRGQNVTFRCDPISEHNRLYWYRQTLGQGPEFLTYFQNEAQLEKSRLLSDRFSAERPKGSFSTLEIQRTEQGDSAMYLCASSPYGESEAFFGQGTRLTVV.

This sequence joins TRBV12-3 or TRBV12-4 and TRBJ2-7, with unresolved D. V was cut by 6 bases and J by 7 bases, with 10 bases left in between. The CDR3 has 11 amino acids. The DNA of the CDR3 is TGTGCCAGCAGATTCGCCGTAGAGCAGTACTTC. Residues: CASRFAVEQYF.

The chain links TRBV29-1 to TRBJ2-5, with 9 nucleotides matching TRBD1. This CDR3 has 15 amino acids. Germline V gene sequence: CDR1 SQVTM, CDR2 ANQGSEA. The trim removed 6 bases at V and 4 bases at J, leaving 12 bases unmatched. The chain's CDR3 is CSVAKTGTGRETQYF. DNA for the CDR3: TGCAGCGTAGCCAAAACCGGGACAGGGAGAGAGACCCAGTACTTC.

This clonotype was recorded only once. The chain recombines TRBV15 with TRBJ2-7, with D possibly TRBD1 on 5 matching bases. This CDR3 is 14 amino acids long. Trimming pared 2 bases from V and 1 base from J, leaving 9 bases between. The germline V gene has CDR1 LNHNV and CDR2 YYDKDF (reference sequence). CDR3 nucleotides: TGTGCCACCAGCAGAACGGACAATTCCTACGAGCAGTACTTC. It yields the protein CATSRTDNSYEQYF.

The chain links TRBV9 to TRBJ2-3, with 8 positions matching TRBD2. This CDR3 is built from 17 residues. V shed 2 bases, J shed 0 bases, and the junction held 8 bases outside the gene matches. Per the germline V gene, CDR1 is SGDLS and CDR2 is YYNGEE. CDR3 DNA: TGTGCCAGCAGCGTCCCCCGGGAGGGGGGGAGCACAGATACGCAGTATTTT. Its translation: CASSVPREGGSTDTQYF.

This clonotype was observed many times. This sequence joins TRBV21-1 and TRBJ2-3; TRBD2, as called in the table, went unchecked against the DNA. TRBV21-1 is termed a pseudogene. CDR3 length equals 16 residues. In DNA form, the CDR3 reads TGTGCCAGCAGCAAAGTCAGCGGGAGAACCGCAGATACGCAGTATTTT. Protein sequence: CASSKVSGRTADTQYF.

This clonotype occurred a few times. The genes are TRBV12-3 or TRBV12-4 and TRBJ2-1; 7 nucleotides match TRBD2. The CDR3 length is 13 residues. Unmatched junction bases numbered 8, after V lost 6 bases and J lost 9 bases. CDR3 sequence (DNA): TGTGCCAGCAGGGTGACTAGCTCTACTGAGCAGTTCTTC. This encodes CASRVTSSTEQFF.

V is TRBV5-1 and J is TRBJ1-6; 8 bases fit TRBD1. Germline V lookup: CDR1 SGHRS, CDR2 YFSETQ. The CDR3 extends over 14 amino acids. V lost 4 bases and J lost 11; bases outside the gene matches: 8. CDR3 region: CASSNGQGGPPLHF. CDR3 sequence (DNA): TGCGCCAGCAGCAACGGACAGGGAGGACCACCCCTCCACTTT.

The chain carries TRBV30 and TRBJ2-1; D is ambiguous. Looked up from germline, CDR1 is GTSNPN and CDR2 is SVGIG (reference sequence). The CDR3 runs to 12 residues. The ends were cut back, 2 bases at V and 10 bases at J, with 12 bases in the middle. The CDR3 is CAWSRRAGEQFF. The CDR3 nucleotides read TGTGCCTGGAGTCGCCGGGCAGGAGAGCAGTTCTTC. The full variable domain, its missing parts supplied by reference TRBV30 and TRBJ2-1, is SQTIHQWPATLVQPVGSPLSLECTVEGTSNPNLYWYRQAAGRGLQLLFYSVGIGQISSEVPQNLSASRPQDRQFILSSKKLLLSDSGFYLCAWSRRAGEQFFGPGTRLTVL.